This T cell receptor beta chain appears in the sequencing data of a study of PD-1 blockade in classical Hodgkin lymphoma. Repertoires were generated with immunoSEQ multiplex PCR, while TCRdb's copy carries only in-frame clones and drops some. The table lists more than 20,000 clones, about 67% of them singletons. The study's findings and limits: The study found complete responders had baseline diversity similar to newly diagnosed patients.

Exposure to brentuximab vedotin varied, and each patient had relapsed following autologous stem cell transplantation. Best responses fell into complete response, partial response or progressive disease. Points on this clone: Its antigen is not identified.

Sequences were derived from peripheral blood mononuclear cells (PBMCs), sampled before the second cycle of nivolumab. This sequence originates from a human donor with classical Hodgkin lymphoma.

CDR3 DNA sequence: TGTGCCAGCACCAAATCTAGCGGGAGGGCCAAGGATGAGCAGTTCTTC. Protein product: CASTKSSGRAKDEQFF. The rearrangement joins TRBV28 to TRBJ2-1; 12 positions agree with TRBD2. The CDR3 has 16 residues. CDR1 and CDR2 from the germline V gene are MDHEN and SYDVKM. Trimming cost V 7 bases and J 8 bases; bases outside gene matches: 12.